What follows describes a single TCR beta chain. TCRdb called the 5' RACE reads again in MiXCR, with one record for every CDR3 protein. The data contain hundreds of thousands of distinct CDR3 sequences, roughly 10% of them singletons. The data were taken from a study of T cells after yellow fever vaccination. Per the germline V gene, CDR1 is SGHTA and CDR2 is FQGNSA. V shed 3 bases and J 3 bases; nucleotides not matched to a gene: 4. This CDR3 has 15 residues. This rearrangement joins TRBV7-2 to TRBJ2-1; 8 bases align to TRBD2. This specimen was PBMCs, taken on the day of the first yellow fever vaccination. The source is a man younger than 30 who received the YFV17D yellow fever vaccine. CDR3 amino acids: CASSFSRGVYNEQFF. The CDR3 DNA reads TGTGCCAGCAGCTTTTCGCGGGGGGTCTACAATGAGCAGTTCTTC.